Listed here is a single T cell receptor beta chain. Sequencing was performed with immunoSEQ multiplex PCR; in TCRdb, only in-frame clones are kept and a portion is missing. The sample yields 250,000 to 300,000 clones, approximately 80% seen once. This entry belongs to a study of blood T cell repertoires in COVID-19. The germline gives CDR1 LGHNA, CDR2 YNFKEQ. The CDR3 runs to 14 residues. With 1 base clipped from V and 2 bases from J, the junction kept 2 bases outside the gene matches. The sequence came from a man aged 35-49 years who had been exposed to COVID-19. This chain links TRBV4-2 with TRBJ2-7; 7 nucleotides line up with TRBD1. Sequencing used PBMCs or T cells enriched from blood (not recorded which). This CDR3 is CASSQGDSTYEQYF. The CDR3 region has the DNA TGTGCCAGCAGCCAAGGGGACAGTACCTACGAGCAGTACTTC.